This T cell receptor (beta chain) was retrieved from a study of blood T cell repertoires in COVID-19. In germline, CDR1 is MNHEY, CDR2 SVGAGI. V was clipped by 5 bases and J by 6 bases, with 13 bases between them. The CDR3 runs 13 residues. The method was immunoSEQ multiplex PCR; TCRdb's version includes in-frame clones alone and lacks a portion of them. The table includes 330,000 or so clones, approximately 88% detected once. The receptor comes from a man in his thirties or forties with COVID-19, enrolled during active disease. This rearrangement joins TRBV6-5 to TRBJ1-2; no firm D call. The sequencing input was peripheral blood. CDR3 protein: CASSLGRVDGYTF. The CDR3 DNA sequence: TGTGCCAGCAGTCTGGGGAGGGTGGATGGCTACACCTTC.